This TCR beta chain was obtained from a study of cytomegalovirus exposure and HLA in healthy donors. About the study: Among the approximately 370 donors who were genotyped, 81% fell in the genetic ancestry cluster that is associated with self-reported Caucasian donors. The study's findings and limits: The study had only CMV serostatus as immune exposure information.

About this clone itself: Its antigen is not identified.

13 Jbeta primers and 60 Vbeta primers were used for the PCR. Generated by immunoSEQ multiplex PCR, the TCRdb table keeps only in-frame clones and is missing some. The sample shows about 140,000 clones, 60% to 80% of them seen only once. CDR1 and CDR2 (germline): MNHNS, SASEGT. CDR3 length: 14 residues. Germline trimming cut 5 bases from V and 5 bases from J; bases unmatched to any gene: 8. The rearrangement links TRBV6-1 to TRBJ2-5, with 7 bases that match TRBD2. Sequences were obtained from PBMCs. The sequence derives from a man aged 40-49 years in good health and CMV-seronegative. The CDR3 loop reads CASSRTPAGETQYF. Here the CDR3 DNA reads TGTGCCAGCAGTCGGACCCCAGCGGGGGAGACCCAGTACTTC.